This TCR beta chain emerged from a study of cytomegalovirus exposure and HLA in healthy donors. Findings and limits, study-wide: Later analysis revealed greater clonal expansion in HLA-associated TCR beta chains than in equally common others. For most subjects, TCR beta sequences were reported to predict HLA-A and HLA-B alleles with accuracy. Segments of the TCR beta V type were, in most cases, productive about 87% or about 30% of the time in an earlier analysis.

Donors in the study were healthy people who gave bone marrow. On this clone itself: Its antigen is not known.

The PCR contained 60 Vbeta and 13 Jbeta primers. Here immunoSEQ multiplex PCR was the method, and the copy in TCRdb shows in-frame clones only, minus some. Among about 160,000 clones listed, 60% to 80% were seen once. The sample comprised PBMCs. The source is a woman aged 40 to 50 in good health and CMV-seropositive.

The CDR3 here is CASRRLAATGELFF. The CDR3 DNA follows: TGTGCCAGCAGAAGACTAGCGGCCACCGGGGAGCTGTTTTTT. The rearrangement joins TRBV2 to TRBJ2-2, with 9 bases fitting TRBD2. With 6 bases clipped from V and 4 bases from J, the junction kept 3 bases outside the gene matches. CDR3 size: 14 residues. Germline CDR1 is SNHLY and CDR2 is FYNNEI.